The clone carrying this T cell receptor (beta chain) is a singleton in its sample. Its antigen is currently unknown. The PCR was carried out with 60 Vbeta primers and 13 Jbeta primers. The protocol was immunoSEQ multiplex PCR, while the TCRdb copy is restricted to in-frame clones and leaves out a portion. This table holds 150,000 to 200,000 clones, 83% found once. This sample was taken from a study of cytomegalovirus exposure and HLA in healthy donors. Study-wide results and caveats: Cytomegalovirus status, reportedly, was diagnosed with high specificity and sensitivity by the classifier. There were some public TCRs occurring in many donors, but most TCR sequences were rare.

This CDR3 region has 16 residues. V was clipped by 2 bases and J by 5 bases, with 15 bases between them. CDR1 is SNHLY and CDR2 is FYNNEI in the germline V gene. Sequenced sample: PBMCs. The V and J genes are TRBV2 and TRBJ2-2; D may be TRBD1 (5 bases). The receptor was isolated from a man aged 35 to 55 in good health and CMV-seropositive. The CDR3, as DNA: TGTGCCAGCAGTGAATCTGGGGCCTGGCTTACCGGGGAGCTGTTTTTT. Translation gives CASSESGAWLTGELFF.